A selection of T cell receptor beta chains follows, all from one sample in a study of shared clonotypes between healthy human individuals. Some clones are missing from TCRdb's copy, which holds only in-frame ones; the method was immunoSEQ multiplex PCR. The repertoire holds some 490,000 clones, with about 72% as singletons. Sequencing input: PBMCs. All receptors come from a woman aged 40 to 55 in good health. Some clones in this sample may be carry-over from other donors' samples. Each CDR3 is given with its conserved first and last residue. The D gene is left open where the match is weak. Clone size is not always given. Where it is, it says once, few, many or a class for expanded clones.

d_call: TRBD2; cdr3_length: 15; clone_size: .; j_call: TRBJ2-1; v_call: TRBV11-3; cdr3_aa: CASSLGAGGNNEQFF; cdr3_nt: TGTGCCAGCAGCTTAGGAGCGGGAGGGAACAATGAGCAGTTCTTC
d_call: TRBD2; cdr3_length: 15; clone_size: once; j_call: TRBJ2-7; v_call: TRBV11-2; cdr3_aa: CASTLVSGSYYEQYF; cdr3_nt: TGTGCCAGCACCTTAGTCAGCGGGAGTTACTACGAGCAGTACTTC
d_call: TRBD1; cdr3_length: 15; clone_size: .; j_call: TRBJ2-5; v_call: TRBV6-1; cdr3_aa: CASRDRGQPQETQYF; cdr3_nt: TGTGCCAGCAGGGACAGGGGACAGCCCCAAGAGACCCAGTACTTC
d_call: TRBD1; cdr3_length: 16; clone_size: few; j_call: TRBJ2-3; v_call: TRBV7-3; cdr3_aa: CASSLLTGAGTDTQYF; cdr3_nt: TGTGCCAGCAGCCTATTGACAGGGGCGGGCACAGATACGCAGTATTTT
d_call: TRBD1; cdr3_length: 13; clone_size: few; j_call: TRBJ1-2; v_call: TRBV7-3; cdr3_aa: CASSYTGADGYTF; cdr3_nt: TGTGCCAGCAGCTATACAGGGGCCGATGGCTACACCTTC
d_call: TRBD1; cdr3_length: 15; clone_size: .; j_call: TRBJ2-2; v_call: TRBV10-3; cdr3_aa: CAISEGQGGTGELFF; cdr3_nt: TGTGCCATCAGTGAGGGACAGGGAGGCACCGGGGAGCTGTTTTTT
d_call: .; cdr3_length: 14; clone_size: .; j_call: TRBJ1-2; v_call: TRBV6-5; cdr3_aa: CASSYSGLDYGYTF; cdr3_nt: TGTGCCAGCAGTTACTCAGGGCTCGACTATGGCTACACCTTC
d_call: .; cdr3_length: 16; clone_size: .; j_call: TRBJ2-2; v_call: TRBV4-2; cdr3_aa: CASSQAGTANTGELFF; cdr3_nt: TGTGCCAGCAGCCAAGCCGGGACGGCGAACACCGGGGAGCTGTTTTTT
d_call: TRBD2; cdr3_length: 14; clone_size: .; j_call: TRBJ2-1; v_call: TRBV7-9; cdr3_aa: CASSFAGGGNEQFF; cdr3_nt: TGTGCCAGCAGCTTCGCGGGAGGGGGGAATGAGCAGTTCTTC
d_call: .; cdr3_length: 11; clone_size: .; j_call: TRBJ2-7; v_call: TRBV7-2; cdr3_aa: CASSLFNEQYF; cdr3_nt: TGTGCCAGCAGCTTATTTAACGAGCAGTACTTC
d_call: TRBD2; cdr3_length: 15; clone_size: many; j_call: TRBJ2-7; v_call: TRBV18; cdr3_aa: CASSPLAGGGYEQYF; cdr3_nt: TGTGCCAGCTCGCCACTAGCGGGAGGTGGATACGAGCAGTACTTC
d_call: TRBD2; cdr3_length: 14; clone_size: .; j_call: TRBJ2-1; v_call: TRBV29-1; cdr3_aa: CSADPGLAGLEQFF; cdr3_nt: TGCAGCGCAGACCCGGGACTAGCGGGACTTGAGCAGTTCTTC
d_call: .; cdr3_length: 14; clone_size: once; j_call: TRBJ2-5; v_call: TRBV21-1; cdr3_aa: CASSIYRVWAEQYF; cdr3_nt: TGTGCCAGCAGCATCTACAGGGTTTGGGCTGAGCAGTACTTC
d_call: TRBD1; cdr3_length: 17; clone_size: .; j_call: TRBJ2-3; v_call: TRBV5-4; cdr3_aa: CASSLPSDRGRADTQYF; cdr3_nt: TGTGCCAGCAGCTTACCTTCCGACAGGGGGAGGGCAGATACGCAGTATTTT